This is a list of T cell receptor beta chains from one sample in a study of response to subunit inactivated influenza vaccine. TCRdb reanalysed the RT-PCR reads using MiXCR and keeps one entry per CDR3 protein. The sample shows around 470,000 distinct CDR3 sequences, more than 7% of them seen only once. This material consisted of PBMCs from blood, taken roughly 24 months after vaccination. The receptor source for this set is a man aged 50-75 years who received an inactivated influenza vaccine. Both conserved end residues are part of each CDR3. The D gene is left open where the match is weak. Clone size is shown for a subset of rows, as once, few, many or a class of expanded clone.

CDR3aa | CDR3nt | abundance | d_gene | j_gene | v_gene
CASSLERLAGNTIYF | TGTGCCAGCAGTTTAGAGAGGCTCGCTGGAAACACCATATATTTT | - | - | TRBJ1-3 | TRBV12-3/TRBV12-4
CASSREAGRKYF | TGTGCCAGCAGTCGGGAGGCAGGGAGGAAGTATTTT | few | TRBD2 | TRBJ2-3 | TRBV5-6
CSASGGAETQYF | TGCAGTGCTAGCGGAGGGGCGGAGACCCAGTACTTC | few | - | TRBJ2-5 | TRBV20-1
CSAEDRGEIQPQHF | TGCAGTGCTGAGGACAGGGGAGAGATTCAGCCCCAGCATTTT | - | TRBD1 | TRBJ1-5 | TRBV20-1
CASSSRRRDEQYF | TGTGCCAGCAGTAGCCGCCGGCGGGACGAGCAGTACTTC | once | - | TRBJ2-7 | TRBV28
CASSESPRTDTQYF | TGTGCCAGCAGTGAATCGCCACGCACAGATACGCAGTATTTT | few | - | TRBJ2-3 | TRBV2
CASRGTVQDTQYF | TGTGCCAGCAGGGGGACTGTTCAAGATACGCAGTATTTT | few | - | TRBJ2-3 | TRBV7-8
CAISESALAFSYEQYF | TGTGCCATCAGTGAGTCCGCCCTAGCGTTTTCCTACGAGCAGTACTTC | few | - | TRBJ2-7 | TRBV10-3
CATSGLRTGGAGEQFF | TGTGCCACCAGTGGGTTACGGACAGGGGGCGCAGGTGAGCAGTTCTTC | few | TRBD1 | TRBJ2-1 | TRBV24-1
CASSQDKRGSSYNEQFF | TGTGCCAGCAGCCAAGATAAGCGGGGGAGCTCCTACAATGAGCAGTTCTTC | few | TRBD2 | TRBJ2-1 | TRBV14
CASSFGEYEQYF | TGTGCCAGCAGTTTTGGAGAGTACGAGCAGTACTTC | few | - | TRBJ2-7 | TRBV6-2/TRBV6-3
CSARNSGRTEAFF | TGCAGCGCGCGCAACTCCGGAAGGACTGAAGCTTTCTTT | - | - | TRBJ1-1 | TRBV29-1
CASSPPRTTNTDTQYF | TGTGCCAGCTCACCCCCCAGGACTACCAACACAGATACGCAGTATTTT | few | - | TRBJ2-3 | TRBV18
CSARSPGLAGNEQFF | TGCAGTGCTAGATCACCGGGACTAGCGGGCAATGAGCAGTTCTTC | - | TRBD2 | TRBJ2-1 | TRBV20-1
CASSLWGRGRTGELFF | TGCGCCAGCAGCTTGTGGGGGAGAGGGCGAACCGGGGAGCTGTTTTTT | many | - | TRBJ2-2 | TRBV5-1